This T cell receptor beta chain was documented in a study of blood T cell repertoires in COVID-19. Study overall: From the United States, Italy and Spain came samples of acute and convalescent COVID-19. T cells, B-cell-depleted T cells, or PBMCs provided the cDNA or gDNA that served as material.

The germline CDR1 and CDR2 sequences are MDHEN and SYDVKM. Between the trimmed V and J ends, which lost 8 bases and 5 bases, there was a span of 16 bases. The CDR3 sequence is 14 residues long. Per the study methods: How many nucleated cells were present was estimated from reference gene primer amplification. Profiling relied on immunoSEQ multiplex PCR, and the TCRdb table lists in-frame clones only, not all of them. V, J and clone size are taken as reported in that table, and D and trimming were inferred from the DNA itself. The sample includes approximately 350,000 clones, about nine tenths of them seen just once.

What was sequenced was peripheral blood. This clonotype was obtained from a woman in her sixties or seventies with COVID-19, enrolled during active disease. J is TRBJ2-1 and V is TRBV28; D is possibly TRBD2 (7 bases). The CDR3 DNA reads TGTGCCAGCGTCGCCGGGGGGCTGAACAATGAGCAGTTCTTC. This translates into CASVAGGLNNEQFF.